The rows below give T cell receptor beta chains drawn from one sample of a study of blood T cells in healthy people across ages. TCRdb reanalysed the 5' RACE reads using MiXCR and keeps one entry per CDR3 protein. The sample includes approximately 850,000 distinct CDR3 sequences, around 43% of them seen just once. Sequencing was performed on blood. These receptors all stem from a man between 60 and 70 years old in good health. CDR3s include the opening cysteine and the closing phenylalanine or tryptophan. The order of the fields is D gene, J gene, clone size, V gene, CDR3 DNA, CDR3 protein. The D gene is left open where the match is weak. Size values are once, few and many counts, or a class for expanded clones, and some rows have none.

NA,TRBJ2-7,few,TRBV28,TGTGCCAGCAGTCCCTACAAGAGAACCTACGAGCAGTACTTC,CASSPYKRTYEQYF
NA,TRBJ2-1,NA,TRBV3-1,TGTGCCAGCAGCCAACTTGGCGCGACCTACAATGAGCAGTTCTTC,CASSQLGATYNEQFF
NA,TRBJ1-1,NA,TRBV7-9,TGTGCCGGCAGCTTAGCGCGGGGGGAAGCTTTCTTT,CAGSLARGEAFF
TRBD1,TRBJ2-7,NA,TRBV7-9,TGTGCCAGCAGCCAAGGGACAGGGAGAAGCGAGCAGTACTTC,CASSQGTGRSEQYF
TRBD1,TRBJ2-5,many,TRBV9,TGTGCCAGCAGCTCAGGGACAGACCAAGAGACCCAGTACTTC,CASSSGTDQETQYF
TRBD1,TRBJ1-2,NA,TRBV2,TGTGCCAGCAGTGTGGACAGGGGGCGCTTAGGCGGCTACACCTTC,CASSVDRGRLGGYTF
NA,TRBJ2-4,NA,TRBV20-1,TGCAGTGCTAGGGCAAGTGACATTCAGTACTTC,CSARASDIQYF
NA,TRBJ2-1,few,TRBV30,TGTGCCTGGACAAACGGGCTAGCCGTTAATGAGCAGTTCTTC,CAWTNGLAVNEQFF
TRBD1,TRBJ1-4,NA,TRBV7-9,TGTGCCAGCAGAGGACAGGGACGGGCTAATGAAAAACTGTTTTTT,CASRGQGRANEKLFF
NA,TRBJ1-1,NA,TRBV29-1,TGCAGCGCGGACCCCAACGTCCTGGGTGAAGCTTTCTTT,CSADPNVLGEAFF
NA,TRBJ1-2,once,TRBV7-2,TGTGCCAGCAGCTTAATGGACAGCGGGGGATCTTTTGGCTACACCTTC,CASSLMDSGGSFGYTF
TRBD1,TRBJ2-5,many,TRBV20-1,TGCAGTGCTAACTCCGGGACAGGGGAAGAGACCCAGTACTTC,CSANSGTGEETQYF
TRBD1,TRBJ2-5,NA,TRBV5-1,TGCGCCAGCAGTACGAGAGGACAGGGGGAGACCCAGTACTTC,CASSTRGQGETQYF
TRBD1,TRBJ2-1,NA,TRBV6-1,TGTGCCAGCAGCGGATTCCAACCGGGACAGGGAAATGAGCAGTTCTTC,CASSGFQPGQGNEQFF
TRBD2,TRBJ2-5,NA,TRBV6-2/TRBV6-3,TGTGCCAGCCGCCCGGGGGGGGGAAGGGAGCAGTACTTC,CASRPGGGREQYF
TRBD1,TRBJ2-3,NA,TRBV2,TGTGCCAGCAGCCCAATACAGGGGGTAGGAGATACGCAGTATTTT,CASSPIQGVGDTQYF
NA,TRBJ1-5,NA,TRBV12-3/TRBV12-4,TGTGCCAGCAGTACAGGAAACAACAATCAGCCCCAGCATTTT,CASSTGNNNQPQHF
NA,TRBJ2-7,few,TRBV5-1,TGCGCCAGCAGCTTAGGAGCGGCGCCCTACGAGCAGTACTTC,CASSLGAAPYEQYF
NA,TRBJ1-2,many,TRBV7-9,TGTGCCAGCAGCGACGGTGGGGAGGGCTACACCTTC,CASSDGGEGYTF
NA,TRBJ2-7,NA,TRBV24-1,TGTGCCACCAGTGATACCGGGGGAAACAATGAGCAGTACTTC,CATSDTGGNNEQYF
NA,TRBJ1-6,NA,TRBV7-2,TGTGCCAGCAGCTTAATAAATTCACCCCTCCACTTT,CASSLINSPLHF
NA,TRBJ2-1,many,TRBV20-1,TGCAGTGCTAGAGATCCCAGGTCCTACAATGAGCAGTTCTTC,CSARDPRSYNEQFF
TRBD1,TRBJ1-1,NA,TRBV3-1,TGTGCCAGCAGCCAAGACCGTCAGCTTGGGACAGCGAACACTGAAGCTTTCTTT,CASSQDRQLGTANTEAFF
TRBD2,TRBJ2-7,NA,TRBV10-3,TGTGCCATCAGTGAAGCGGGGTCCTACGAGCAGTACTTC,CAISEAGSYEQYF
NA,TRBJ2-5,few,TRBV20-1,TGCAGTGCTAGAATGGTGAATTCTGGGGCCCAGTACTTC,CSARMVNSGAQYF
NA,TRBJ2-5,NA,TRBV28,TGTGCCAGCAGTTGGGCGGGTAAACTCCAAGAGACCCAGTACTTC,CASSWAGKLQETQYF
TRBD2,TRBJ2-1,NA,TRBV20-1,TGCAGTGCTAGGAGTCTAGCGGAATACAATGAGCAGTTCTTC,CSARSLAEYNEQFF
TRBD1,TRBJ2-7,NA,TRBV10-2,TGCGCCAGCACCGGAGTGGAGACAGGGGCCTCCTTGGAGCAGTACTTC,CASTGVETGASLEQYF